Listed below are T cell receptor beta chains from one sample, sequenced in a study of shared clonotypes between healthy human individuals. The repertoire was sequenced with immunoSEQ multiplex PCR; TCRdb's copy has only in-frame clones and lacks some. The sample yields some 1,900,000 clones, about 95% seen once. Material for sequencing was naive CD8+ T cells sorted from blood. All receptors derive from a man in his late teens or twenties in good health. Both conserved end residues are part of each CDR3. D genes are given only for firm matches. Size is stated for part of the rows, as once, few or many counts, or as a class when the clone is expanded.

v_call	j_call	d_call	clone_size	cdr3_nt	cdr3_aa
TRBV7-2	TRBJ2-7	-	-	TGTGCCAGCAGCTCTATATACGGGCCCGTCCCCTACGAGCAGTACTTC	CASSSIYGPVPYEQYF
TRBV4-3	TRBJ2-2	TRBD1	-	TGCGCCAGCAGCCAAGAGCCCGGACAGGGAAGCGGGGAGCTGTTTTTT	CASSQEPGQGSGELFF
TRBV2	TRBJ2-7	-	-	TGTGCCAGCATGGGGGGGACACAACCCTACGAGCAGTACTTC	CASMGGTQPYEQYF
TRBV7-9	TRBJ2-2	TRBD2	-	TGTGCCAGCAGCTTACCACTTTGGACTAGCGCGAACACCGGGGAGCTGTTTTTT	CASSLPLWTSANTGELFF
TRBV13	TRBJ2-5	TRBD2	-	TGTGCCAGCAGCTTAGGTAGCGGGGGGACACAAGAGACCCAGTACTTC	CASSLGSGGTQETQYF
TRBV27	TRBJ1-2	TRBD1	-	TGTGCCAGCAGGACAGGGGCCGCTGCTAACTATGGCTACACCTTC	CASRTGAAANYGYTF
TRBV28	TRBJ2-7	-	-	TGTGCCGGCTCAACGACAGCCACTCCCTACGAGCAGTACTTC	CAGSTTATPYEQYF
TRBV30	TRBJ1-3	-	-	TGTGCCTGGACTTCCGGGGACTCTGGAAACACCATATATTTT	CAWTSGDSGNTIYF
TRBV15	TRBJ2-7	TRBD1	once	TGTGCCACCAGCAGAGTAAAATACGGGACAGGGGATTACGAGCAGTACTTC	CATSRVKYGTGDYEQYF
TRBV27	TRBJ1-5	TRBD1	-	TGTGCCAGCAGTTACTTACCTTTAGGGACAGGCGAGCAGCCCCAGCATTTT	CASSYLPLGTGEQPQHF
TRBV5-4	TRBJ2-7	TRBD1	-	TGTGCCAGCAGCCCCGGACAGGGGCTATACGAGCAGTACTTC	CASSPGQGLYEQYF
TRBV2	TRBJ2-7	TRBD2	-	TGTGCCAGCAGTATCGCGGGAGATCTTCGGGAGCAGTACTTC	CASSIAGDLREQYF